This T cell receptor (beta chain) was captured by sequencing in a study of cytomegalovirus exposure and HLA in healthy donors (dated by TCRdb to 2015 to 2018). The study in broad terms: An earlier analysis of approximately 600 of the donors reported approximately 270 Gb of sequence data and some 100 million unique TCR beta sequences from about 180 million T cells. An early release covering roughly 640 HLA-typed donors comprised approximately 290 gigabases of sequencing data and about 90 million unique TCR sequences. HLA typing covered class I and class II loci at four-digit resolution. Among approximately 370 genotyped donors of the cohort, an average of roughly 230,000 unique TCR beta nucleotide sequences was sequenced per donor, of which 15% to 20% were non-productive. A later analysis re-analyzed previously published TCR beta repertoires from approximately 670 donors and added high-resolution HLA genotyping to study TCR occurrence patterns. Every discovery cohort repertoire had been produced on one sequencing platform. Several DR-DQ haplotypes were handled as single units for association and clustering because linkage in the cohort was strong. Genome-wide SNP genotypes for about three fifths of the roughly 700 donors were used in a later genetic analysis, which treated that subset as a discovery cohort. Rather than drawing on any new phenotypic data, the later analysis identified candidate immune exposures from TCR beta sequences and the way those sequences occurred across donors. The study was designed to test whether signatures of past pathogen exposure could be identified by cataloging public T cell receptors. High-throughput TCR immunosequencing, statistical association of individual TCRs with disease status, and machine learning were combined to predict cytomegalovirus infection status. Among the approximately 400 genotyped donors, approximately 82% belonged to the genetic ancestry cluster associated with self-reported Caucasian donors. In an earlier analysis of 500 to 650 of the donors, high-throughput TCR beta sequencing was used to judge whether each TCR beta V gene segment behaved as functional or pseudogenic. Donor age, sex, ethnicity and CMV serostatus were compiled together with the repertoire data. Typing coverage differed by locus: A, B, C, DRB1 and DQB1 were typed in about 629-640 donors, DQA1 in roughly 510, DPA1 in some 570, and DPB1 in around 440. The study used immunosequencing to profile the T cell repertoires of some 600 subjects and linked those repertoires to cytomegalovirus serostatus. A separate validation cohort of over a hundred different subjects was used in addition to the roughly 620-subject first cohort. The investigation overall reported the following: According to a later analysis, parvovirus B19, influenza, CMV and Epstein-Barr virus appeared linked to several top co-occurrence clusters. A group of highly shared sequence variants was considered likely to be a technical artifact of the sequencing pipeline. Most TCR sequences were seen in very few donors, while some public TCRs were found in many individuals. A later genetic analysis associated a missense DCLRE1C variant with V-gene and J-gene trimming of TCR beta chains, and an independent cohort replicated the association. The 87-base-pair reads could not distinguish some IMGT-functional V segments, including TRBV6-2 and TRBV6-3, so those segments were excluded. Compared with equally common non-associated chains, HLA-associated TCR beta chains in a later analysis were more clonally expanded and had lower generation probabilities. A further reported finding was that TCR beta sequences accurately predicted the HLA-A and HLA-B alleles for most subjects in the first cohort. Specific HLA alleles were associated with 18,000 or so TCR beta sequences at a false discovery rate of 0.05 in a later analysis. An earlier analysis of around 500 of the donors showed that most TCR beta V segments appeared in productive rearrangements either about 87% or about 30% of the time, which broadly matched IMGT annotations. The study listed over 150 TCR beta chains as associated with cytomegalovirus. Correlated functional status among segregating V segments might reflect linkage disequilibrium, but an unknown experimental factor could not be ruled out. A later genetic analysis reported fewer N-insertions in productive TCRs among donors in an Asian-associated ancestry cluster than the roughly 690-donor mean. Immune exposure information for the cohort was limited to CMV serostatus. Because HLA typing was missing for some donors at each locus, association tests included only the typed subset. The classifier was reported to diagnose cytomegalovirus status with high specificity and sensitivity in both the original cohort and the validation cohort. Because counts were too low, approximately 15 rarely observed V segments, including chromosome 9 orphons, were excluded from the earlier analysis of several hundred of the donors. In this cohort, only TCR beta chains were sequenced, and detectable features were limited by the absence of alpha or paired-chain data. According to the authors, the approach could potentially be generalized to other disease states and immunological phenotypes. Most CMV-associated TCR beta chains appeared to be HLA-restricted in a later analysis, and the HLA associations seemed to be driven largely by CMV exposure. According to a later analysis, TCR association rates differed among HLA loci, with DRB1 alleles showing the most associated TCRs and HLA-C alleles showing the fewest. When HLA alleles, especially DR and DQ, strongly co-occurred, attributing TCR associations to individual alleles was difficult. Roughly uniform sequencing depth across donors was assumed in presence/absence analyses, although this assumption may not hold. In vitro tests confirmed that a few of the cytomegalovirus-associated TCR beta chains recognize cytomegalovirus antigens.

Turning to this clone: The clone's antigen remains unknown.

The cohort was made up of about 610 healthy bone marrow donors. Cohort members were all nominally healthy when sampled, although unrecorded immune exposures were likely present. The donor tested CMV seronegative, placing the donor among the 350 to 400 seronegative members of the cohort. A peripheral blood sample was collected from each donor, and TCR beta sequencing was performed on peripheral blood mononuclear cells. The Qiagen DNeasy Blood Extraction Kit was used to extract genomic DNA from the blood cell samples. The library was built by means of the immunoSEQ multiplex PCR assay. For the multiplex PCR, a mixture combining 60 forward primers for TCR Vbeta segments and 13 reverse primers for TCR Jbeta segments was used. A multiplex PCR assay on genomic DNA amplified the CDR3 region of rearranged TCR beta genes. Amplified TCR beta libraries were sequenced as 87-base-pair reads on the Illumina HiSeq System. In the source study's methods: In a later analysis, roughly 80 million unique TCR beta chains were counted across the 690 or so repertoires, and around 10 million of these chains were shared by at least two donors. Raw reads were error-corrected and collapsed into unique sequences by a nearest-neighbor algorithm in which closely related sequences were merged to remove PCR and sequencing errors. To assign V, D and J gene segments, CDR3 sequences were aligned to IMGT reference sequences. For a sequence to be retained, a match of at least six nucleotides was required to both a V gene segment and a J gene segment. Rearrangements were called productive when the CDR3 lacked stop codons and stayed in frame with V and J; all others were non-productive. CDR3 was defined by IMGT convention, running from the second conserved V-encoded cysteine to the conserved J-encoded phenylalanine. Sequences without an unambiguous match to a single V gene segment were excluded from the earlier analysis of several hundred of the donors. In an earlier analysis of several hundred of the donors, V segments were called functional above 56.7% productive rearrangements and were called segregating when the between-donor standard deviation exceeded 5%. To diagnose cytomegalovirus status from the catalog of TCR beta chain sequences, a statistical classification framework was built. A later analysis assigned V and J genes by comparing TCR nucleotide sequences with IMGT/GENE-DB human TR gene sequences. The TCRdist pipeline was used in a later analysis to assign CDR3 sequences and most-parsimonious VDJ recombination scenarios. In a later analysis, every TCR beta chain was defined by the combination of its CDR3 amino acid sequence and its V-gene family, and reads without a unique V-gene family were dropped. To address suspected cross-contamination and a sequencing artifact, a later analysis removed some 620 highly shared, low-generation-probability nucleotide sequences. A later analysis calculated a clonal expansion index for each public chain from normalized within-repertoire ranks of inferred template counts. In a later analysis, generation probabilities were computed with a VDJ recombination model fitted to out-of-frame rearrangements, and the resulting probabilities were checked against IGoR. In a later analysis, TCR-TCR, TCR-HLA and TCR-CMV co-occurrence was scored with hypergeometric tests, and a repertoire-size bias correction was applied to TCR pairs. A later analysis estimated false discovery rates by permuting HLA or CMV assignments 20 times. In a later analysis, co-occurring TCRs were grouped using DBSCAN, with TCRdist sequence similarity added in when clustering inside HLA-allele-positive subsets. Repertoires with fewer than 30,000 or more than 120,000 public chains, plus five repertoires with anomalous nucleotide sharing, were excluded from co-occurrence clustering. The table was pulled from immuneACCESS by TCRdb, which kept in-frame rearrangements only. Such tables lose some clones; where checked, under half of the loss comes from unresolved V genes, and the rest has no known cause. V and J calls and clone size are those listed in that table; D and trimming were worked out from the DNA. The table for this sample records around 130,000 clones. The top ten constitute around 1.5% of the sample.

Between the V and J ends, shortened by 3 bases and 5 bases respectively, the junction contains 11 bases. According to the germline V gene, CDR1 reads SGHAT and CDR2 reads FQNNGV. The CDR3, cysteine through phenylalanine, is 14 amino acids long. Only the CDR3 part of the read is kept: 42 bases, read in frame from the first base. Sequences were obtained from PBMCs. The V and J genes are TRBV11-2 and TRBJ2-4, with the D gene not clear enough to name. The origin of this receptor is a woman aged 40 to 50 in good health and CMV-seronegative. The nucleotides are TGTGCCAGCAGCTTGATCGCAGGCGAAAACATTCAGTACTTC. This sequence encodes CASSLIAGENIQYF.